A single sample is the source of the 13 T cell receptor beta chains below, sequenced in a study of CD8+ T cells in alopecia areata. The treatment: oral pan-JAK inhibitor, 5-10 mg twice daily. Extracted RNA was reverse transcribed, and the resulting cDNA served as sequencing template. TCRdb's copy holds only in-frame clones and misses some; the assay was immunoSEQ multiplex PCR. This sample yields around 270,000 clones, of which 58% are seen a single time; more than 1.5% belongs to the top ten. Specimen: CD4+ T cells sorted from blood, collected at week 24, from a patient treated with tofacitinib. These receptors were obtained from a human donor with alopecia areata.

The table lists this clone with a few counts. The chain uses TRBV28 and TRBJ2-1, with D uncertain. Germline values: CDR1 MDHEN, CDR2 SYDVKM. Trimming removed 1 base at V and 4 bases at J, with 5 bases between. This CDR3 is built from 13 residues. This CDR3 is CASSLFGYNEQFF. The CDR3 DNA reads TGTGCCAGCAGTTTATTTGGGTACAATGAGCAGTTCTTC.

The chain carries TRBV7-2 and TRBJ2-3; D uncertain. CDR1 is SGHTA and CDR2 is FQGNSA in the germline V gene. The CDR3 consists of 12 residues. V was trimmed by 5 bases and J by 4 bases, leaving 7 bases between them. The CDR3 sequence is CASSPRADTQYF. CDR3 DNA: TGTGCCAGCAGCCCTCGTGCAGATACGCAGTATTTT.

The chain uses TRBV4-1 and TRBJ1-2, with D possibly being TRBD1 (5 bases). V was trimmed by 1 base and J by 3 bases, leaving 12 bases between them. This CDR3 has 15 residues. Germline CDR1 is MGHRA and CDR2 is YSYEKL. The CDR3 spells CASSQVGQGYYGYTF. Here the CDR3 DNA reads TGCGCCAGCAGCCAAGTGGGGCAGGGATACTATGGCTACACCTTC.

This rearrangement joins TRBV7-6 to TRBJ2-5, with 8 bases that match TRBD1. CDR3 length equals 16 residues. V shed 1 base and J 4 bases; nucleotides not matched to a gene: 8. Germline V lookup: CDR1 SGHVS, CDR2 FNYEAQ. The CDR3 nucleotides read TGTGCCAGCAGCTTAGGTTCAGGGACAGGTGGAGAGACCCAGTACTTC. It yields the protein CASSLGSGTGGETQYF.

The chain uses TRBV13 and TRBJ2-6; no clear D gene. The CDR3 sequence is 16 residues long. Trimming shortened V by 0 bases and J by 0 bases, and 6 bases separated the two germline ends. The germline CDR1 and CDR2 sequences are PRHDT and FYEKMQ (reference sequence). The CDR3 is CASSLGGSSGANVLTF. Written as DNA, the CDR3 is TGTGCCAGCAGCTTAGGAGGCAGCTCTGGGGCCAACGTCCTGACTTTC.

The CDR3 nucleotides are TGTGCCAGCTTCCCGGGACTAGCTTCGGAGACCCAGTACTTC. It codes for CASFPGLASETQYF. V and J are TRBV2 and TRBJ2-5; 9 positions match TRBD2. V shed 8 bases, J shed 5 bases, and the junction held 9 bases outside the gene matches. Looked up from germline, CDR1 is SNHLY and CDR2 is FYNNEI. The length of the CDR3 is 14 residues.

This clone was seen a handful of times. The chain couples TRBV15 to TRBJ1-6; D gene ambiguous. V was pared by 5 bases and J by 8 bases, with 16 bases between. CDR3 size: 15 residues. Germline values: CDR1 LNHNV, CDR2 YYDKDF (reference sequence). The CDR3 protein is CATSREYRQYSPLHF. CDR3 coding DNA: TGTGCCACCAGCCGGGAGTATCGCCAGTATTCACCCCTCCACTTT. Drawing the rest from reference TRBV15 and TRBJ1-6, the complete variable domain is DAMVIQNPRYQVTQFGKPVTLSCSQTLNHNVMYWYQQKSSQAPKLLFHYYDKDFNNEADTPDNFQSRRPNTSFCFLDIRSPGLGDTAMYLCATSREYRQYSPLHFGNGTRLTVT.

V is TRBV7-2 and J is TRBJ1-6, with no clear D. The germline V and J ends were trimmed by 5 bases and 9 bases, with 11 bases remaining between them. Germline V gene sequence: CDR1 SGHTA, CDR2 FQGNSA. The CDR3 extends over 13 amino acids. The CDR3 nucleotides are TGTGCCAGCAGCGGATCCGCCTTTTCACCCCTCCACTTT. Its translation: CASSGSAFSPLHF. Supplemented by reference TRBV7-2 and TRBJ1-6, the full variable domain reads GAGVSQSPSNKVTEKGKDVELRCDPISGHTALYWYRQSLGQGLEFLIYFQGNSAPDKSGLPSDRFSAERTGGSVSTLTIQRTQQEDSAVYLCASSGSAFSPLHFGNGTRLTVT.

This chain uses TRBV7-2 with TRBJ2-3; no reliable D call. The CDR3 runs to 11 residues. Trimming shortened V by 5 bases and J by 6 bases, and 6 bases separated the two germline ends. Germline V lookup: CDR1 SGHTA, CDR2 FQGNSA. The CDR3 loop reads CASSPLDTQYF. The CDR3 DNA is TGTGCCAGCAGCCCCCTCGATACGCAGTATTTT. Complete variable domain (other parts from reference TRBV7-2 and TRBJ2-3): GAGVSQSPSNKVTEKGKDVELRCDPISGHTALYWYRQSLGQGLEFLIYFQGNSAPDKSGLPSDRFSAERTGGSVSTLTIQRTQQEDSAVYLCASSPLDTQYFGPGTRLTVL.

The chain employs TRBV4-1 and TRBJ1-2; D gene uncertain. Germline loops: CDR1 MGHRA, CDR2 YSYEKL. This CDR3 region has 12 residues. Trimming stripped 1 base from V and 7 bases from J, with 7 bases between. In DNA form, the CDR3 reads TGCGCCAGCAGCCAAGTAGGGTTTGGCTACACCTTC. This gives the protein CASSQVGFGYTF.

The chain recombines TRBV5-1 with TRBJ2-5; TRBD2 matches 7 bases. V dropped 3 bases and J dropped 3; count of bases not matched to a gene: 11. Germline V gene data show CDR1 as SGHRS and CDR2 as YFSETQ. CDR3 length equals 16 residues. In DNA form, the CDR3 reads TGCGCCAGCAGCTATCTCCCGGGGGGTCCTGAAGAGACCCAGTACTTC. It yields the protein CASSYLPGGPEETQYF.

V and J are TRBV28 and TRBJ2-5; no clear D gene. The CDR3 covers 13 residues. Trimming removed 3 bases at V and 0 bases at J, with 5 bases between. Germline-derived CDR1 and CDR2 are MDHEN and SYDVKM. The CDR3 sequence is CASSFGYQETQYF. CDR3 DNA: TGTGCCAGCAGTTTCGGATACCAAGAGACCCAGTACTTC.

This clone was seen just once. The gene calls are TRBV6-5 and TRBJ2-5, with 9 bases matching TRBD2. The germline V gene has CDR1 MNHEY and CDR2 SVGAGI. The CDR3 is 14 amino acids. V trimming: 5 bases; J trimming: 5 bases; junction bases outside the gene matches: 6. DNA for the CDR3: TGTGCCAGCAGTCAAATAGCGGGGGTTGAGACCCAGTACTTC. The encoded protein is CASSQIAGVETQYF.